The 15 T cell receptor beta chains presented below share a single source sample, sequenced in a study of human T cells and chemical hapten exposure. Time point: pre-sensitization, week 0. Indicated treatment: therapeutic diphenylcyclopropenone sensitization with weekly scalp DPC. TCRdb fed the RACE reads into MiXCR, producing one record per CDR3 protein. The sample lists tens of thousands of distinct CDR3 sequences, about an eighth occurring once. Sequencing used whole blood, obtained in connection with sensitization to the hapten diphenylcyclopropenone (DPC). The receptors derive from a woman aged 25 to 39 with alopecia areata. Some clones in this sample may be carry-over from other donors' samples.

The V call is TRBV15, the J call TRBJ2-7; the D is unclear. With 0 bases removed from V and 6 bases from J, the gap between germline ends came to 9 bases. Looked up from germline, CDR1 is LNHNV and CDR2 is YYDKDF (reference sequence). This CDR3 has 13 residues. CDR3 in DNA: TGTGCCACCAGCAGAGATCCTGGGTCCGAGCAGTACTTC. Translated: CATSRDPGSEQYF.

Many counts were recorded for this clonotype. V usage is TRBV28 and J usage is TRBJ1-2, with 8 nucleotides matching TRBD1. CDR1 is MDHEN, CDR2 SYDVKM, per germline. The CDR3 consists of 14 residues. The V and J ends lost 4 bases and 5 bases, in that order; junction bases with no gene match: 6. Here the CDR3 DNA reads TGTGCCAGCAGTTCGAACAGGGGGAGGTATGGCTACACCTTC. As protein: CASSSNRGRYGYTF.

V is TRBV6-2 or TRBV6-3 and J is TRBJ1-1; D gene uncertain. The CDR3 sequence is 16 residues long. Germline CDR1 MNHEY, CDR2 SVGEGT. V lost 1 base and J lost 3, with 15 bases in between. CDR3 nucleotide sequence: TGTGCCAGCAGTTACTTGTACGGACCTTGGGACACTGAAGCTTTCTTT. Its translation: CASSYLYGPWDTEAFF.

This clonotype has just a few counts. The rearrangement links TRBV30 to TRBJ2-4, with D unresolved. The CDR3 extends over 14 amino acids. V was trimmed by 1 base and J by 2 bases, leaving 9 bases between them. Germline V gene sequence: CDR1 GTSNPN, CDR2 SVGIG (reference sequence). DNA of the CDR3: TGTGCCTGGAGTGGTTTGGGTTCCAAAAACATTCAGTACTTC. Its protein product is CAWSGLGSKNIQYF.

The CDR3 loop is CSARTGQETQYF. Written as DNA, the CDR3 is TGCAGTGCAAGGACAGGCCAAGAGACCCAGTACTTC. The genes are TRBV20-1 and TRBJ2-5; 7 bases match TRBD1. CDR1 is DFQATT, CDR2 SNEGSKA, per germline (reference sequence). The CDR3 spans 12 residues. V lost 6 bases and J lost 1; bases outside the gene matches: 2.

This rearrangement joins TRBV29-1 to TRBJ2-2; possibly TRBD1 for D (6 bases). Trimming removed 6 bases from V and 0 bases from J, with 11 bases in between. The CDR3 sequence is 14 residues long. Per the germline V gene, CDR1 is SQVTM and CDR2 is ANQGSEA. The CDR3 region is CSVKQGPNTGELFF. As DNA, the CDR3 is TGCAGCGTAAAACAGGGACCGAACACCGGGGAGCTGTTTTTT.

The sample holds a few counts of this clonotype. The chain combines TRBV20-1 with TRBJ2-1, with 8 bases matching TRBD2. This CDR3 has 15 amino acids. V shed 8 bases, J shed 4 bases, and the junction held 13 bases outside the gene matches. Germline-derived CDR1 and CDR2 are DFQATT and SNEGSKA (reference sequence). The CDR3 loop reads CSPAYSGTRYNEQFF. The CDR3 coding sequence is TGCAGTCCAGCGTATAGCGGGACCAGGTACAATGAGCAGTTCTTC.

Comments on this clonotype: Given the absence of the conserved phenylalanine or tryptophan at the CDR3 end, a read error is likely. The DNA is omitted, as the CDR3 cannot be located on it reliably, and the CDR3 follows TCRdb's listing. The V and J genes are TRBV18 and TRBJ2-1. Germline CDR1 is KGHSH and CDR2 is LQKENI. The CDR3 numbers 13 amino acids, ends counted. The CDR3 sequence: CASSPGYDKRQLI.

The chain uses TRBV4-2 and TRBJ2-7; D unclear. From germline, CDR1 is LGHNA and CDR2 YNFKEQ. Trimming stripped 0 bases from V and 7 bases from J, with 10 bases between. The CDR3 is made up of 13 amino acids. CDR3 sequence reads: CASSQEARREQYF. In DNA form, the CDR3 reads TGTGCCAGCAGCCAAGAGGCTCGGCGGGAGCAGTACTTC.

This clonotype has only a few counts. This rearrangement joins TRBV28 to TRBJ1-1; D gene uncertain. Looked up from germline, CDR1 is MDHEN and CDR2 is SYDVKM. CDR3 length equals 11 residues. V was cut by 4 bases and J by 1 base, with 1 base left in between. CDR3: CASSSNTEAFF. CDR3 nucleotides: TGTGCCAGCAGTTCGAACACTGAAGCTTTCTTT.

This clonotype came up a few times. The rearrangement links TRBV29-1 to TRBJ2-1; 9 bases match TRBD2. Germline V gene data show CDR1 as SQVTM and CDR2 as ANQGSEA. The CDR3 is 16 residues long. Trimming removed 8 bases from V and 6 bases from J; junction bases left unmatched: 17. The CDR3 region is CSLNTAGGPLRNEQFF. CDR3 DNA sequence: TGCAGCCTCAACACGGCGGGAGGGCCTTTACGCAATGAGCAGTTCTTC.

V and J are TRBV7-8 and TRBJ2-3, with D possibly TRBD2 on 5 matching bases. CDR1 is SGHVS and CDR2 is FQNEAQ in the germline V gene. This CDR3 has 17 amino acids. V lost 5 bases, J lost 2 bases, and 20 bases lay in between. For the CDR3, the DNA is TGTGCCAGCAGCGGTTTCTCTTGGGCGACTAACACAGATACGCAGTATTTT. The encoded protein is CASSGFSWATNTDTQYF.

The chain combines TRBV28 with TRBJ2-3; TRBD2 aligns across 7 bases. In germline, CDR1 is MDHEN, CDR2 SYDVKM. This CDR3 contains 15 residues. J lost 7 bases, V lost 2 bases, and 9 bases had no gene match. CDR3: CASSLGARGEYTQYF. As DNA, the CDR3 is TGTGCCAGCAGTTTAGGGGCCCGGGGGGAGTATACGCAGTATTTT.

This clonotype turned up a few times. This CDR3 reads CAFARGARTTEAFF. The CDR3 DNA reads TGTGCCTTTGCCCGGGGGGCCAGGACCACTGAAGCTTTCTTT. The chain employs TRBV30 and TRBJ1-1; TRBD1 is a possible D gene (6 bases). This CDR3 is built from 14 residues. V lost 7 bases and J 4 bases, leaving 19 bases between the germline ends. Germline V gene sequence: CDR1 GTSNPN, CDR2 SVGIG (reference sequence).

This clonotype has a handful of counts. The chain uses TRBV19 and TRBJ1-1; unclear D gene. CDR3 length: 12 amino acids. Deletions cut 3 bases from V and 11 bases from J, with 13 bases between. The V gene's germline CDR1 is LNHDA and CDR2 SQIVND (reference sequence). CDR3 sequence reads: CASSMSPLGAFF. The CDR3 coding sequence is TGTGCCAGTAGTATGTCCCCTTTGGGGGCTTTCTTT.